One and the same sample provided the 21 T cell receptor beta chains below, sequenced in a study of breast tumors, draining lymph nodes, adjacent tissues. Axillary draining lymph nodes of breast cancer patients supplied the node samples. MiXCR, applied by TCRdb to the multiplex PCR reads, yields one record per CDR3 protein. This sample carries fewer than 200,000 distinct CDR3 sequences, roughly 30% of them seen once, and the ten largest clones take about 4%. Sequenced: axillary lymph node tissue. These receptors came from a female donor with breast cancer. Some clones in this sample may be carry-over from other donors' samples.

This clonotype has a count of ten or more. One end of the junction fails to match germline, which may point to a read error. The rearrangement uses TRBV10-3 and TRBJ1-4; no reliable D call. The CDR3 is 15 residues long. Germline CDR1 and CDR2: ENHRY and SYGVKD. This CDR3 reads CAIRPNNPTNEELFF. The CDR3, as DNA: TGTGCCATCAGGCCGAACAACCCAACTAATGAAGAACTGTTTTTT.

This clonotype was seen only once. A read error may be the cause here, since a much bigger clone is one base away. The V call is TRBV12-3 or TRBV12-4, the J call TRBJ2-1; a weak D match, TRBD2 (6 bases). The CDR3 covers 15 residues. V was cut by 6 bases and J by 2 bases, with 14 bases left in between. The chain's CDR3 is CASSNWGGAYNEQFF. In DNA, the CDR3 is TGTGCCAGCAGCAACTGGGGCGGGGCCTACAATGAGCAGTTCTTC.

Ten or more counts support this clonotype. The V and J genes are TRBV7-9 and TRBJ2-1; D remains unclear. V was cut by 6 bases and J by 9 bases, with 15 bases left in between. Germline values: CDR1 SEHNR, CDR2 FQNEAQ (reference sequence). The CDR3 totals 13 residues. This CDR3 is CASSPSRFGEQFF. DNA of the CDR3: TGTGCCAGCAGTCCCTCCCGTTTTGGTGAGCAGTTCTTC.

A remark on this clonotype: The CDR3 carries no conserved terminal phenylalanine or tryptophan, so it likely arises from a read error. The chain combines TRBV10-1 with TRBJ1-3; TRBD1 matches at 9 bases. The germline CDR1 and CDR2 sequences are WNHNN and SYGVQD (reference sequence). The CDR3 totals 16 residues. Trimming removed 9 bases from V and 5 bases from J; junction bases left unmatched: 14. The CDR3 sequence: CASRGQGQCVRNTIYL. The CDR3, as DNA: TGCGCCAGTAGAGGACAGGGGCAATGTGTGAGAAACACCATATATCTT.

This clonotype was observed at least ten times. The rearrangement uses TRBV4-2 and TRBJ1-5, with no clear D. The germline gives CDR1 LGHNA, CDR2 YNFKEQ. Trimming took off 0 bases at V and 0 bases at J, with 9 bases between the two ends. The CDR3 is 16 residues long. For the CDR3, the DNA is TGTGCCAGCAGCCAAGAATCCGGGAGTAGCAATCAGCCCCAGCATTTT. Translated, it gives CASSQESGSSNQPQHF.

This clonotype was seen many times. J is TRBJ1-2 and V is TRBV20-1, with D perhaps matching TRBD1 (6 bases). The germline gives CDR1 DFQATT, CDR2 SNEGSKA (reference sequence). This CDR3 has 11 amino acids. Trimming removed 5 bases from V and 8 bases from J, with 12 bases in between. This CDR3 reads CSAQGSEGYTF. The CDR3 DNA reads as TGCAGTGCTCAGGGGTCAGAGGGCTACACCTTC.

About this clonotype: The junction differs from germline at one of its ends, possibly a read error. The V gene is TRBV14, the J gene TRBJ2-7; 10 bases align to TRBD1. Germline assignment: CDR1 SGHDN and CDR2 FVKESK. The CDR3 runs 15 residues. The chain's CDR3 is CASSRETGGFYELYF. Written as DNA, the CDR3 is TGTGCCAGCAGCCGGGAGACAGGGGGCTTCTACGAGCTGTACTTC.

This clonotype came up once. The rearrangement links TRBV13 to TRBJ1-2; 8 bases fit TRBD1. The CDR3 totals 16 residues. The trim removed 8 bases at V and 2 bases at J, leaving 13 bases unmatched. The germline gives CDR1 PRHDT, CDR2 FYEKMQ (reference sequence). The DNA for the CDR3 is TGTGCCAGCCAAGAGGAGGGTACAGGGGGGAACTATGGCTACACCTTC. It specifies CASQEEGTGGNYGYTF.

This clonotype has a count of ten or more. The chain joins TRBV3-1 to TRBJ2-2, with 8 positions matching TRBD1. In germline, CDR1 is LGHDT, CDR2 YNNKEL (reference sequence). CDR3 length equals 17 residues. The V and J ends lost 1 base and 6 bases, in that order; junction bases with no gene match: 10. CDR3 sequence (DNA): TGTGCCAGCAGCCAAGTAGGGGCCAGGGGGCTATCCGGGGAGCTGTTTTTT. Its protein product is CASSQVGARGLSGELFF. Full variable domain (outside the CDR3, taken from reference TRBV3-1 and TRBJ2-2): DTAVSQTPKYLVTQMGNDKSIKCEQNLGHDTMYWYKQDSKKFLKIMFSYNNKELIINETVPNRFSPKSPDKAHLNLHINSLELGDSAVYFCASSQVGARGLSGELFFGEGSRLTVL.

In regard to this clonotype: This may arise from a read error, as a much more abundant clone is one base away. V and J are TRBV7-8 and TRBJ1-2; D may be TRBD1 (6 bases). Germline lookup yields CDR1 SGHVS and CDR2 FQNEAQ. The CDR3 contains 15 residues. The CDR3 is CASSWYRVTGYGYPF. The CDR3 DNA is TGTGCCAGCAGCTGGTACAGGGTTACGGGCTATGGCTACCCCTTC.

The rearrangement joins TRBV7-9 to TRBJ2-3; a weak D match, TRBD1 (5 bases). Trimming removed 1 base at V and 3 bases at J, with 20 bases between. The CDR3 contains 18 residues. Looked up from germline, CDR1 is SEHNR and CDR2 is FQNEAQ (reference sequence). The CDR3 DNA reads TGTGCCAGCAGCTTAGGTCCTAAGGGGAACTTAAGGACAGATACGCAGTATTTT. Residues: CASSLGPKGNLRTDTQYF.

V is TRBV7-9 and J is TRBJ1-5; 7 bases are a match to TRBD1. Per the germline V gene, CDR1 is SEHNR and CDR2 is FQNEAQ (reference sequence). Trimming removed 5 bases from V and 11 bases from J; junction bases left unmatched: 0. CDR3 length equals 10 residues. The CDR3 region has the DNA TGTGCCAGCAGCGGACAGGCCCAGCATTTT. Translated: CASSGQAQHF.

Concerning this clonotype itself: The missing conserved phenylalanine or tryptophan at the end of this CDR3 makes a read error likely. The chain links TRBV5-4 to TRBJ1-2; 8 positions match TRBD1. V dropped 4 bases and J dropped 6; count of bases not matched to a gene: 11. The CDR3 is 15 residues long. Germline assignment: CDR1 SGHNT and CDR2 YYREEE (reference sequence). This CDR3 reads CASSPWTGIGDGYTL. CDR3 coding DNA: TGTGCCAGCAGCCCTTGGACAGGGATTGGGGATGGCTACACCTTA.

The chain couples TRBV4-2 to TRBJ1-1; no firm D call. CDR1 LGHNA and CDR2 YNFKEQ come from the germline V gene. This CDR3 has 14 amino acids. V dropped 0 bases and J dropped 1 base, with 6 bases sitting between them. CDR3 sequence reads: CASSQDRRNTEAFF. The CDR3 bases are TGTGCCAGCAGCCAAGACCGAAGGAACACTGAAGCTTTCTTT.

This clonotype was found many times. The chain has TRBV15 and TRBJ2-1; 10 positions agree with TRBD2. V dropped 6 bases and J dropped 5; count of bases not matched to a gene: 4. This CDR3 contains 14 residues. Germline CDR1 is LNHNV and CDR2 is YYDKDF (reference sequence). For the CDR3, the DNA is TGTGCCACCAGTTGGACTAGCGGAAACAATGAGCAGTTCTTC. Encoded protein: CATSWTSGNNEQFF.

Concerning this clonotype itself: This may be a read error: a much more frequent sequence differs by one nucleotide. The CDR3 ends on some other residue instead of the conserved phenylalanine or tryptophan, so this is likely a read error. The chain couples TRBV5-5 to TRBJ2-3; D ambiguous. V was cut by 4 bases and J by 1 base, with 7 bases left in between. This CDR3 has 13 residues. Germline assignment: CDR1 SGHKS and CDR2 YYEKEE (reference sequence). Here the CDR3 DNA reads TGTGCCAGCAGCACCACGGGCACAGATACGCAGTATTTG. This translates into CASSTTGTDTQYL.

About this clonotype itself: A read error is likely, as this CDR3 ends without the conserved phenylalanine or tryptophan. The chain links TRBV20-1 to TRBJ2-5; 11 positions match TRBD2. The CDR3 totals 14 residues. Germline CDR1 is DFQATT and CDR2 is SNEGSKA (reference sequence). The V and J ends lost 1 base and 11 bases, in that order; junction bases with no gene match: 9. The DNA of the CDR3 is TGCAGTGCTAGAGGTCTAGCGGGGGGAAATGAGCAGTACTCC. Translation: CSARGLAGGNEQYS.

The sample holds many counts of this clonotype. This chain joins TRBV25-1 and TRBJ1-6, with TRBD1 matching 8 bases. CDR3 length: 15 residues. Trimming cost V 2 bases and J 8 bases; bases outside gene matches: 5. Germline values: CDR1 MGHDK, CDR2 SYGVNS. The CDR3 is CASSEPGGGDSPLHF. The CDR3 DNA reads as TGTGCCAGCAGTGAACCAGGGGGCGGCGATTCACCCCTCCACTTT. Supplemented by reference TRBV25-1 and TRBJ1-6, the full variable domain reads EADIYQTPRYLVIGTGKKITLECSQTMGHDKMYWYQQDPGMELHLIHYSYGVNSTEKGDLSSESTVSRIRTEHFPLTLESARPSHTSQYLCASSEPGGGDSPLHFGNGTRLTVT.

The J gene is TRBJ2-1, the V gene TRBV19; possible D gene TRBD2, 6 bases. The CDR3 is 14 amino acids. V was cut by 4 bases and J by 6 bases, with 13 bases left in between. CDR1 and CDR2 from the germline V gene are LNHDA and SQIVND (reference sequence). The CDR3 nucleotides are TGTGCCAGTAGTAGAGGGGACTTTGGCAATGAGCAGTTCTTC. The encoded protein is CASSRGDFGNEQFF.

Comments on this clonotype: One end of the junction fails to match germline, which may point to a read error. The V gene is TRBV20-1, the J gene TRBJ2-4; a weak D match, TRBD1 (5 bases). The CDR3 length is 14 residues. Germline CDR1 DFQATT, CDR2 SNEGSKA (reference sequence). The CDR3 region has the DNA TGCAGTGCTCGCTCCAGGGAATCCAAAACCATTCAGTACTTC. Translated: CSARSRESKTIQYF.

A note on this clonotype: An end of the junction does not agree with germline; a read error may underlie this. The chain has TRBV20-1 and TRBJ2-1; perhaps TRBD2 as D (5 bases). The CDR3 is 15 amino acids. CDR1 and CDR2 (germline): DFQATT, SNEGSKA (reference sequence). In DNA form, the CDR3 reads TGCTGTGCTAGCAGCTTAAGGTTAGGGCACAATGAGCAGTTCTTC. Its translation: CCASSLRLGHNEQFF.